This T cell receptor beta chain was retrieved from a study of shared clonotypes between healthy human individuals (dated by TCRdb to 2019 to 2021). Study-level background: A couple of women and three men aged 18 to 49 years were included in the cohort. For each donor, CD4 naive and CD4 memory were each given three plates, CD8 naive was given two plates, and CD8 memory was given one plate. The study deeply sequenced blood TCR repertoires of about 5 healthy adults to estimate repertoire size and the extent of clonotype sharing between individuals. Different laboratories and diverse techniques were used to prepare libraries and sequence TCR repertoires, to increase sequencing depth and limit assay-specific biases. Per donor, leukapheresis produced somewhere between about 0.94 and 9.5 billion PBMCs.

From the cysteine up to the phenylalanine, the CDR3 has a length of 14 residues. The kept DNA is CDR3 alone, 42 bases in frame from the first base. A distance of 5 bases separates the germline ends of V and J, which lose 5 bases and 0 bases respectively. The CDR1 and CDR2 encoded by the germline V gene are WSHSY and SAAADI. Overall study results and their limits: Estimated clonotype richness was generally larger for naive than for memory subsets. Sharing across a handful of donors was observed for 4.5% to 6.5% of naive CD4, around 3.5% of naive CD8, 2% to 2.5% of memory CD4, and around 0.4% of memory CD8 clonotypes. Rarefaction of sorted-subset datasets indicated incomplete sequencing despite the large sequencing depth. Clonotypes shared by all four sorted-subset donors showed higher generation probabilities than non-shared clonotypes. Sampling was restricted to blood, and TCR repertoires in tissue are likely to differ from TCR repertoires in blood. Based on pairwise subsampling, the degree of clonotype sharing among donors was expected to be affected by sequencing depth. Because the study included a small number of donors, the genetic and exposure-history diversity represented was limited.

TCR CDR3 regions were amplified from genomic DNA by multiplex PCR using the deep immunoSEQ assay. Genomic DNA extracted from each cell subset was distributed evenly over all wells of several immunoSEQ 96-well plates, and each plate served as one replicate. For sorted subsets, roughly 200 ng of genomic DNA, equivalent to 30,000 or so T cell genomes, went into each replicate PCR. The purified libraries were quantified using a Qubit 3.0 fluorometer, sized with a Bioanalyzer 2100, and then quantified again using the KAPA Library Quantification kit. A separate single-read 150-cycle Illumina NextSeq 550 flow cell was used to sequence each immunoSEQ 96-well plate. The authors' analysis ran thus. Because the immunoSEQ output included only junctional sequences and no quality scores, the filtering could not be the same as the filtering used for full-length reads. To assign V/J genes and CDR3, sequences were annotated using PyIR, a Python wrapper for IgBLAST v1.9, with IMGT germline references. Reads were filtered out if the reads had weak V/J assignments (E-value above 1e-6), no CDR3, stop codons, out-of-frame junctions, or ambiguous translated residues. V3J clonotypes were defined as sequences sharing the same inferred V gene, J gene, and CDR3 amino acid sequence. Percentage overlap between repertoires was calculated by dividing the number of shared unique clonotypes by the size of the smaller repertoire. Richness of each repertoire was evaluated using RTK rarefaction, the Chao1 estimator, and Recon v2.1 estimates of unobserved clonotypes. OLGA was used to compute generation probabilities for all TCRbeta clonotypes that the gDNA method yielded from a few donors. TCRdb took this table from immuneACCESS and kept in-frame rearrangements with V and J called. Such tables lack part of the clones; where checked against another copy, unresolved V genes explain under half of the gap, and the rest is unexplained. V, J and clone size are those of that table, while D and trimming were read from the DNA. Counted in this sample were some 2,400,000 clones; 90% to 96% of them appeared once. Around 0.13% of the sample comes from the top ten.

This clone showed up just a few times. The target of this receptor is not known. No base-level quality is on record; no much larger clone is a single base apart. The donors were healthy, HIV-negative adults who had no recently reported acute infections or vaccinations. Every donor was a Caucasian adult living in Nashville, Tennessee, USA. CD4+ T cells were enriched by magnetic negative selection, after which naive cells were positively selected on CD45RA and the negative fraction was taken as the memory subset. Blood was collected by leukapheresis, and PBMCs were isolated by Ficoll-Histopaque density gradient centrifugation and then cryopreserved in liquid nitrogen vapor phase. Analytical flow cytometry was used to check the purity and quantity of every magnetically sorted T cell population. Genomic DNA was isolated from every sorted fraction and measured by UV absorbance on a Nanodrop 2000c.

The receptor was isolated from a man younger than 30 in good health. What was sequenced was naive CD4+ T cells sorted from blood. The cell subset or site label on this specimen signifies: CD45RA+ positively selected. The rearranged segments are TRBV10-2 and TRBJ1-6; the D gene lacks a confident call. The base sequence is TGCGCCAGCAGTTACAGCTCCTATAATTCACCCCTCCACTTT. It translates to CASSYSSYNSPLHF.